Described below is a single T cell receptor (beta chain) sequence and its context. Its antigen remains undetermined. Base quality data are lacking; no much larger clone is found one base away. The sample belongs to a study of Graves' ophthalmopathy and Graves' hyperthyroidism (dated by TCRdb to the late 2010s). With respect to the entire study: Peripheral blood was collected before any treatment was given, at the time of initial diagnosis. To explore V-J signatures that distinguish ophthalmopathy from hyperthyroidism, a discovery set of roughly 98 patients was enrolled, made up of around 40 with ophthalmopathy and some 56 with stable hyperthyroidism. Once sampling was done, hyperthyroidism patients were given methimazole at a starting dose of 30 mg daily, while ophthalmopathy patients were given high-dose intravenous methylprednisolone. TCR beta repertoire signatures were used to distinguish Graves' ophthalmopathy from Graves' hyperthyroidism and to predict progression to ophthalmopathy. For independent validation, a separate cohort was made up of 18 to 20 hyperthyroidism patients plus 17 patients who later progressed from hyperthyroidism to ophthalmopathy. In roughly six hyperthyroidism patients, the T-cell repertoires found in thyroid tissue were compared with those found in blood. In total, 120 to 150 blood samples were TCR-sequenced: under 45 ophthalmopathy, some 75 hyperthyroidism and some 17 hyperthyroidism-to-ophthalmopathy patients. The approximately 98 discovery patients were randomly divided into training and test sets at a 7:3 ratio.

TCR beta CDR3 regions were amplified from RNA transcripts for repertoire sequencing. A first-round RT-PCR used HTBI primers with the Qiagen OneStep RT-PCR kit, followed by a second-round multiplex PCR, size selection and purification. Libraries were sequenced on an Illumina HiSeq2000 using paired-end 100 bp reads. Per the source publication's procedure: SOAPnuke was used for read processing, and reads with adapters, uncalled bases, a mean Phred below 15, or no exact constant-primer or identifier match were discarded. COPE v1.2.5 was used to merge the high-quality paired reads. Each unique nucleotide sequence was treated as a clonotype, and MiTCR v1.1 was used to align the clonotypes to the IMGT TRB V, D and J references. Only V-J combinations with frequency above 0.0001 were analysed, covering about 99% of repertoires. A TCR clonal expansion and chaos score per V-J combination was defined as the ratio of F50 clonal expansion to chaos observed in the TCRdist matrix. Welch's t-statistics and random forest were used to reduce features to more than ten V-J combinations, which were fed into a naive Bayes classifier. Thyroid-blood repertoire similarity was quantified with the Morisita-Horn index. Through fastp at Q25 and MiXCR, TCRdb rebuilt clones from the public reads, retaining in-frame beta chains. All rows with the same CDR3 protein become a single entry with the most common DNA and genes. TCRdb assigned the V and J calls; the authors' analysis was not used. A total of hundreds of thousands of distinct CDR3 sequences appear in this sample, approximately 21% of them only once. 2.5% to 3% of the sample is in the top ten clones.

Via the germline V gene, CDR1 is SGDLS and CDR2 YYNGEE. From cysteine to phenylalanine, the CDR3 is 18 amino acids long. Only the CDR3 DNA is retained, 54 bases long and in frame from the first base. Overall study results and their limits: In cross-validation, the 13-signature model distinguished ophthalmopathy from stable hyperthyroidism with approximately 90% sensitivity and 81.08% specificity, while in the test set the corresponding values were around 79% and 71%. In validation, the model predicted ophthalmopathy progression with roughly 68% sensitivity and roughly 72% specificity; around twelve predicted patients were CT-confirmed with GO in a median of approximately 6.2 months. Most expanded thyroid clonotypes with a frequency above 0.001 also appeared in blood, which suggests that blood repertoires may reflect the immune response in the thyroid. No statistical method was used to predetermine the sample size, and group allocation was not hidden from the investigators.

A patient counted as having stable hyperthyroidism if there was no progression to ophthalmopathy within 18 months of follow-up. The hyperthyroidism patients were 18 to 65 years old and newly diagnosed, with a disease duration of less than 2 months. Anyone with other autoimmune diseases, uncontrolled infections, pregnancy or lactation was excluded from the study. Clinical symptoms, serum thyroxine, TRAb, thyroid ultrasound and orbital computed tomography were used for diagnosis. Ficoll-Paque density gradient centrifugation was used to isolate PBMCs from about 10 ml of fresh peripheral blood. Trizol reagent was used to extract the total RNA, and its quality was then checked on an Agilent 2100 Bioanalyzer.

This sequence was found in a woman aged 18-29 years with stable Graves' hyperthyroidism. Donor details come from another sample of the same person, matched by shared clones. This receptor chain uses TRBV9 and TRBJ2-5; 11 central bases correspond to TRBD2. The assigned J gene may be wrong: the sequence end matches TRBJ2-4 better. Sequenced material: peripheral blood. The CDR3 region: CASSVDGTSGSLRNIQYF. Here is the DNA: TGTGCCAGCAGCGTAGATGGCACTAGCGGGAGTCTTCGGAACATTCAGTACTTC.